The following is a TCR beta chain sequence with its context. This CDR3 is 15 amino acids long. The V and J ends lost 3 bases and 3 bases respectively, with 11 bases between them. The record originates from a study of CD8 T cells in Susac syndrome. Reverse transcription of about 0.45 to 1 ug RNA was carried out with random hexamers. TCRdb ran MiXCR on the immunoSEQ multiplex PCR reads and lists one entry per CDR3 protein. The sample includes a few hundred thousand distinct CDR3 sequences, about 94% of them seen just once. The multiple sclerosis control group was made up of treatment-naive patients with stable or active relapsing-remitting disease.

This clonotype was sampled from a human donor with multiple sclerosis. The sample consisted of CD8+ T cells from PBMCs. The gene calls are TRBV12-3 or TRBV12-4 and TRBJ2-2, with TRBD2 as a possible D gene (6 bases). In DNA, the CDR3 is TGTGCCAGCAGTTTCGAGAGGGAGGACACCGGGGAGCTGTTTTTT. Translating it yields CASSFEREDTGELFF.